This T cell receptor (beta chain) was identified in a study of blood T cell repertoires in COVID-19. About the research overall: COVID-19 samples collected from the United States, Italy and Spain covered acute and convalescent phases. Sample material is recorded as cDNA or gDNA derived from T cells, B-cell-depleted T cells, or PBMCs.

The germline V and J ends were trimmed by 3 bases and 0 bases, with 9 bases remaining between them. The CDR3 is 14 amino acids. Looked up from germline, CDR1 is SNHLY and CDR2 is FYNNEI. Original data processing: Estimation of nucleated cell counts relied on the amplification of reference gene primers. Sequencing was performed with immunoSEQ multiplex PCR; in TCRdb, only in-frame clones are kept and a portion is missing. The D gene and trimming were derived from the DNA, and the V and J assignments and clone size from that table. The profile shows approximately 350,000 clones, around 80% of them singletons.

Sequenced sample: peripheral blood. The V gene is TRBV2, the J gene TRBJ2-7, with D perhaps matching TRBD2 (6 bases). The origin of this receptor is a young man with active or convalescent COVID-19. The CDR3 nucleotides read TGTGCCAGCAGTGACCGGGACTTCTCCTACGAGCAGTACTTC. It codes for CASSDRDFSYEQYF. Complete variable domain (other parts from reference TRBV2 and TRBJ2-7): EPEVTQTPSHQVTQMGQEVILRCVPISNHLYFYWYRQILGQKVEFLVSFYNNEISEKSEIFDDQFSVERPDGSNFTLKIRSTKLEDSAMYFCASSDRDFSYEQYFGPGTRLTVT.